These 12 T cell receptor beta chains were all obtained from the same sample, sequenced in a study of shared clonotypes between healthy human individuals. Measured with immunoSEQ multiplex PCR; TCRdb has only the in-frame clones, and not every one. The data contain about 2.4 million clones, 80% to 95% of them singletons. Material for sequencing was naive CD4+ T cells from PBMCs. Subset given: CD45RA+ positively selected. The receptors here all came from a man between 18 and 35 years old in good health. Some clones in this sample may be carry-over from other donors' samples.

J is TRBJ1-3 and V is TRBV5-1, with 7 positions matching TRBD1. The CDR3 is made up of 16 amino acids. Germline V gene data show CDR1 as SGHRS and CDR2 as YFSETQ. The ends lost 4 bases at V and 0 bases at J; junction bases unmatched: 7. CDR3 sequence: CASSRGQPISGNTIYF. CDR3 DNA sequence: TGCGCCAGCAGCCGGGGACAGCCCATCTCTGGAAACACCATATATTTT.

The rearrangement joins TRBV7-3 to TRBJ2-3; TRBD2 might be the D (6 bases). Germline V gene lookup returns CDR1 SGHTA and CDR2 FQGTGA. CDR3 length: 15 amino acids. The V and J ends lost 2 bases and 0 bases respectively, with 9 bases between them. CDR3 region: CASSLAGYSTDTQYF. The CDR3 DNA follows: TGTGCCAGCAGCTTAGCGGGATATAGCACAGATACGCAGTATTTT.

Details on this clone: The junction departs from germline at one end; a sequencing error may be responsible. This rearrangement joins TRBV10-3 to TRBJ2-7; TRBD1 matches 8 bases. Germline values: CDR1 ENHRY, CDR2 SYGVKD. This CDR3 has 15 amino acids. CDR3 region: CAISEPFGTGPLGVF. The CDR3 coding sequence is TGTGCCATCAGTGAGCCCTTTGGGACAGGCCCCCTTGGAGTCTTC.

J is TRBJ2-1 and V is TRBV2; D unresolved. Trimming took off 7 bases at V and 6 bases at J, with 16 bases between the two ends. The germline V gene encodes CDR1 SNHLY and CDR2 FYNNEI. The CDR3 totals 14 residues. The CDR3 spells CASIGLRVINEQFF. The CDR3 nucleotides read TGTGCCAGCATAGGGCTCCGCGTCATCAATGAGCAGTTCTTC. The full variable domain, in which reference TRBV2 and TRBJ2-1 provide the parts outside the CDR3, is EPEVTQTPSHQVTQMGQEVILRCVPISNHLYFYWYRQILGQKVEFLVSFYNNEISEKSEIFDDQFSVERPDGSNFTLKIRSTKLEDSAMYFCASIGLRVINEQFFGPGTRLTVL.

Details on this clone: A read error may produce the germline difference seen at one junction end. This chain links TRBV14 with TRBJ2-7; D tentatively fits TRBD1 or TRBD2 (5 bases each). This CDR3 is built from 12 residues. Germline V gene sequence: CDR1 SGHDN, CDR2 FVKESK. The CDR3 reads CASGQRGSEQYF. Written as DNA, the CDR3 is TGTGCCAGCGGCCAGAGGGGTAGCGAGCAGTACTTC.

This clone was seen a single time. Here the CDR3 reads CASSELPSIYEQYF. CDR3 sequence (DNA): TGTGCCAGCAGTGAACTACCATCGATCTACGAGCAGTACTTC. The V call is TRBV2, the J call TRBJ2-7; D remains unclear. CDR3 length: 14 residues. V dropped 2 bases and J dropped 3 bases, with 11 bases sitting between them. Germline values: CDR1 SNHLY, CDR2 FYNNEI.

As for this clone: In the same sample, other DNA sequences code for this CDR3. The rearrangement uses TRBV27 and TRBJ2-2; D call uncertain. The germline V and J ends were trimmed by 3 bases and 5 bases, with 4 bases remaining between them. The length of the CDR3 is 12 residues. Germline V gene data show CDR1 as MNHEY and CDR2 as SMNVEV (reference sequence). This CDR3 reads CASSFRTGELFF. Written as DNA, the CDR3 is TGTGCCAGCAGTTTTCGTACCGGGGAGCTGTTTTTT.

The rearrangement links TRBV28 to TRBJ2-5; perhaps TRBD2 as D (6 bases). V dropped 3 bases and J dropped 5 bases, with 13 bases sitting between them. Germline V lookup: CDR1 MDHEN, CDR2 SYDVKM. The CDR3 has 14 amino acids. The chain's CDR3 is CASSLGQGGETQYF. The CDR3 DNA sequence: TGTGCCAGCAGTTTGGGGCAGGGAGGCGAGACCCAGTACTTC. The full variable domain, with the rest looked up from reference TRBV28 and TRBJ2-5, is DVKVTQSSRYLVKRTGEKVFLECVQDMDHENMFWYRQDPGLGLRLIYFSYDVKMKEKGDIPEGYSVSREKKERFSLILESASTNQTSMYLCASSLGQGGETQYFGPGTRLLVL.

CDR3 amino acids: CASSYRITDTQYF. Here the CDR3 DNA reads TGTGCCAGCAGTTATCGGATTACAGATACGCAGTATTTT. The chain combines TRBV27 with TRBJ2-3; D is unclear. This CDR3 is built from 13 residues. V lost 4 bases to trimming and J lost 3 bases, with 8 bases between them. Germline-derived CDR1 and CDR2 are MNHEY and SMNVEV (reference sequence).

This chain connects TRBV6-5 to TRBJ2-3; TRBD2 might be the D (6 bases). This CDR3 has 16 amino acids. V lost 2 bases and J lost 6, with 18 bases in between. Germline-derived CDR1 and CDR2 are MNHEY and SVGAGI. CDR3 amino acids: CASSYAQGGIMDTQYF. Here the CDR3 DNA reads TGTGCCAGCAGTTACGCGCAGGGAGGTATAATGGATACGCAGTATTTT.

This chain links TRBV28 with TRBJ2-2; no reliable D call. The CDR3 length is 12 residues. In germline, CDR1 is MDHEN, CDR2 SYDVKM. V was cut by 0 bases and J by 10 bases, with 6 bases left in between. The CDR3 region is CASSLWSEELFF. The CDR3 DNA reads as TGTGCCAGCAGTTTATGGTCAGAGGAGCTGTTTTTT.

J is TRBJ1-1 and V is TRBV27, with 8 bases identical to TRBD1. V lost 1 base to trimming and J lost 4 bases; unmatched junction nucleotides: 11. The CDR3 length is 17 residues. Looked up from germline, CDR1 is MNHEY and CDR2 is SMNVEV (reference sequence). The CDR3 DNA sequence: TGTGCCAGCAGTTTATTCTACAGGGGGGTTAGAGGCACTGAAGCTTTCTTT. It translates to CASSLFYRGVRGTEAFF.